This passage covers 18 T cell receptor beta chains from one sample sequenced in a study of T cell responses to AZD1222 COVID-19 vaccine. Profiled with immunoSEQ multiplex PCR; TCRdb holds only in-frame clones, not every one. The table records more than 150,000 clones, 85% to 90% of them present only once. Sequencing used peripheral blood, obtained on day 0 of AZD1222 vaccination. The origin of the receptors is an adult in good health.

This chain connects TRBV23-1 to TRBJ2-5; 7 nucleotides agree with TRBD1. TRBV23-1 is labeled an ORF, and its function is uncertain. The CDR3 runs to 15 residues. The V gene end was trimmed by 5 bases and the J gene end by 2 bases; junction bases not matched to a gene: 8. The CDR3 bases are TGCGCCAGCAGTTTTACCCCCAGGGGGCAAGAGACCCAGTACTTC. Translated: CASSFTPRGQETQYF.

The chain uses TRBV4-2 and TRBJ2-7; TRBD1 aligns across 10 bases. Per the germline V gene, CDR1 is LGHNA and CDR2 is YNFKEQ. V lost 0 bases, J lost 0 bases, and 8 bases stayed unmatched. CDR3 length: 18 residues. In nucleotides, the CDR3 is TGTGCCAGCAGCCAAGATCCCACCCGGACAGGGGGCTCCTACGAGCAGTACTTC. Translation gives CASSQDPTRTGGSYEQYF.

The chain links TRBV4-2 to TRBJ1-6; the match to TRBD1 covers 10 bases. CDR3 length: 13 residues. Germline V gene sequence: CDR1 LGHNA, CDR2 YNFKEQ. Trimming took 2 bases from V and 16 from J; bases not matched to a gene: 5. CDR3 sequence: CASSQQTGGGLHF. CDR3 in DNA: TGTGCCAGCAGCCAACAGACAGGGGGCGGTCTCCACTTT.

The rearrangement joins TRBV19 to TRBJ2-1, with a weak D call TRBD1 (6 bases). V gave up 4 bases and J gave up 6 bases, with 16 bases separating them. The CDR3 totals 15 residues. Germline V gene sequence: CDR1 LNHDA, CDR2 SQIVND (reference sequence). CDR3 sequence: CASSSGRGDGNEQFF. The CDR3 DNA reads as TGTGCCAGTAGTAGCGGCAGGGGAGACGGCAATGAGCAGTTCTTC.

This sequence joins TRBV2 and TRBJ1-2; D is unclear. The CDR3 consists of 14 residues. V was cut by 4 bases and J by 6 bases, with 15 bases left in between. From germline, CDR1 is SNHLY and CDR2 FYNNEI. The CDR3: CASSGGQPGDGYTF. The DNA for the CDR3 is TGTGCCAGCAGTGGAGGGCAGCCGGGAGATGGCTACACCTTC.

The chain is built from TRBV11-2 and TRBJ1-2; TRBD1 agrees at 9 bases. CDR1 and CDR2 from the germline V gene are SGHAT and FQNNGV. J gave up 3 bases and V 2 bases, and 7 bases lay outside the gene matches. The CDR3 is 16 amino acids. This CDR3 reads CASSLNQGQGHYGYTF. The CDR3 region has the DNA TGTGCCAGCAGCTTAAACCAAGGACAGGGGCACTATGGCTACACCTTC.

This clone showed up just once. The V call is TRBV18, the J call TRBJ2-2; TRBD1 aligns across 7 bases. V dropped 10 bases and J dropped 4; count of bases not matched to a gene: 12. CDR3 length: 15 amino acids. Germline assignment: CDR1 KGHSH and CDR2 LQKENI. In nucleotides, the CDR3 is TGTGCCACCCTAGCCGGGACAGTTTCCACCGGGGAGCTGTTTTTT. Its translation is CATLAGTVSTGELFF. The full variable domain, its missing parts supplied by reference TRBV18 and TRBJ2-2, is NAGVMQNPRHLVRRRGQEARLRCSPMKGHSHVYWYRQLPEEGLKFMVYLQKENIIDESGMPKERFSAEFPKEGPSILRIQQVVRGDSAAYFCATLAGTVSTGELFFGEGSRLTVL.

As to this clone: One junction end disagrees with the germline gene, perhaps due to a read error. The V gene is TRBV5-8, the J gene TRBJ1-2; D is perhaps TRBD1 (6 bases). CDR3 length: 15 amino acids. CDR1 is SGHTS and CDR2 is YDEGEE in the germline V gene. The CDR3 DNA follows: TGTGCCAGCACCTTGGGGGGCACAACTAACTATGGCTACACCTTC. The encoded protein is CASTLGGTTNYGYTF.

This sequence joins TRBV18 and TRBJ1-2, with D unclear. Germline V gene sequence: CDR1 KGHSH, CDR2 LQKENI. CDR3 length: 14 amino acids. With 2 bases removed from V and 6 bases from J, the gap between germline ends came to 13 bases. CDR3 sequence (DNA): TGTGCCAGCTCACCAGGGGATGTGATGGATGGCTACACCTTC. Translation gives CASSPGDVMDGYTF.

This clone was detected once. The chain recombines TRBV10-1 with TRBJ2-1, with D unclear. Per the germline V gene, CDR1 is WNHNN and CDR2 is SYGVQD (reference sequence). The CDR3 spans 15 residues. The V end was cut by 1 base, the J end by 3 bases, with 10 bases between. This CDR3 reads CASSEFGVDYNEQFF. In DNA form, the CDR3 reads TGCGCCAGCAGTGAGTTTGGCGTTGACTACAATGAGCAGTTCTTC.

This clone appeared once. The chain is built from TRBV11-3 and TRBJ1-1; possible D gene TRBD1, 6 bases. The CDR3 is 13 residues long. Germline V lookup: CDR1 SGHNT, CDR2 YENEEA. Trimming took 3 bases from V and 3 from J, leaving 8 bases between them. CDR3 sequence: CASSFRQDTEAFF. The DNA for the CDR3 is TGTGCCAGCAGCTTCCGACAGGACACTGAAGCTTTCTTT. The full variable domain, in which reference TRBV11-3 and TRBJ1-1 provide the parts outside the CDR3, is EAGVVQSPRYKIIEKKQPVAFWCNPISGHNTLYWYLQNLGQGPELLIRYENEEAVDDSQLPKDRFSAERLKGVDSTLKIQPAELGDSAVYLCASSFRQDTEAFFGQGTRLTVV.

CDR3 amino acids: CASGLSQQGNTEAFF. Written as DNA, the CDR3 is TGTGCTAGTGGTTTGTCTCAACAGGGGAACACTGAAGCTTTCTTT. The V call is TRBV12-5, the J call TRBJ1-1; TRBD1 might be the D (6 bases). CDR3 length equals 15 residues. The germline V and J ends were trimmed by 2 bases and 1 base, with 11 bases remaining between them. From germline, CDR1 is LGHNT and CDR2 FRNRAP.

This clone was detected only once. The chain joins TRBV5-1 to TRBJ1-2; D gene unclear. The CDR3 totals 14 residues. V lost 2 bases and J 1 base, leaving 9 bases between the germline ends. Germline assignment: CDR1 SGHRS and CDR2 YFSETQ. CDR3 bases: TGCGCCAGCAGCTTTGGGGAGGTTAACTATGGCTACACCTTC. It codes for CASSFGEVNYGYTF.

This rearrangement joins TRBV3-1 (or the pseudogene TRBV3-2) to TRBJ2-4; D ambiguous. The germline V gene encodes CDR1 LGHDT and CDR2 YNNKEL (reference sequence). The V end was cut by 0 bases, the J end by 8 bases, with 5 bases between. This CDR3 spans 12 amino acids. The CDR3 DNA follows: TGTGCCAGCAGCCAAGATAGTGACATTCAGTACTTC. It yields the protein CASSQDSDIQYF.

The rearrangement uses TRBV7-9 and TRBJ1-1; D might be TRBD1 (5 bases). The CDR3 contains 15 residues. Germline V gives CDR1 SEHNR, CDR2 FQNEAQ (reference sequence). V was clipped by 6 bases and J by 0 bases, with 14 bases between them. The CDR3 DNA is TGTGCCAGCAGTTCTCAGGGCTCCCTGAACACTGAAGCTTTCTTT. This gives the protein CASSSQGSLNTEAFF.

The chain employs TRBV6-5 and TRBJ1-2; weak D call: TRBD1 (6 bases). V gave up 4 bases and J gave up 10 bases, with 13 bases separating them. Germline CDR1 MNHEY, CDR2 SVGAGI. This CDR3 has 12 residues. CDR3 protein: CASSSWGAAYTF. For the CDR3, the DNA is TGTGCCAGCAGTTCTTGGGGGGCCGCCTACACCTTC.

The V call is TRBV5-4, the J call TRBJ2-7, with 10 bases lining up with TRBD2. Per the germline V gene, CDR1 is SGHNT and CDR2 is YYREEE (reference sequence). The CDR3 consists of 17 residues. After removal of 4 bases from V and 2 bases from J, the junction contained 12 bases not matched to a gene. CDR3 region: CASSSPPLAGGPYEQYF. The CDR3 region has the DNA TGTGCCAGCAGCAGTCCCCCCTTAGCGGGAGGCCCCTACGAGCAGTACTTC.

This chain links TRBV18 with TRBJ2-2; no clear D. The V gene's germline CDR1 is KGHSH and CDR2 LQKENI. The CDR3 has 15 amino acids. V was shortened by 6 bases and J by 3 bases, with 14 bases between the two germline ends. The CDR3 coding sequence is TGTGCCAGCTCCCAAAGGGCGTCGGACACCGGGGAGCTGTTTTTT. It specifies CASSQRASDTGELFF.